One and the same sample provided the 21 T cell receptor beta chains below, sequenced in a study of blood T cell repertoires in COVID-19. The assay was immunoSEQ multiplex PCR, and TCRdb's table has in-frame clones only and misses some. The table includes around 130,000 clones, 75% to 90% detected once. The sequencing sample was made of peripheral blood. The origin of the receptors is a man aged 70-80 years with active or convalescent COVID-19.

This chain joins TRBV11-2 and TRBJ1-1; the D gene is possibly TRBD1 (6 bases). The V end was cut by 3 bases, the J end by 0 bases, with 8 bases between. CDR3 size: 14 residues. Per germline, CDR1 SGHAT and CDR2 FQNNGV. The CDR3 is CASSFDRLNTEAFF. DNA for the CDR3: TGTGCCAGCAGCTTCGACAGGCTGAACACTGAAGCTTTCTTT.

The V call is TRBV28, the J call TRBJ2-7; 12 bases are shared with TRBD2. Unmatched junction bases numbered 7, after V lost 5 bases and J lost 2 bases. Germline CDR1 and CDR2: MDHEN and SYDVKM. The CDR3 has 16 residues. The CDR3 DNA sequence: TGTGCCAGCAGTCCTTCTAGCGGGAGGGACACCTACGAGCAGTACTTC. This gives the protein CASSPSSGRDTYEQYF.

This CDR3 is CASSVTRAYEQYF. DNA for the CDR3: TGTGCCAGCAGTGTTACACGTGCCTACGAGCAGTACTTC. The chain carries TRBV28 and TRBJ2-7, with unresolved D. CDR1 is MDHEN and CDR2 is SYDVKM in the germline V gene. This CDR3 has 13 amino acids. V was pared by 5 bases and J by 2 bases, with 10 bases between. Drawing the rest from reference TRBV28 and TRBJ2-7, the complete variable domain is DVKVTQSSRYLVKRTGEKVFLECVQDMDHENMFWYRQDPGLGLRLIYFSYDVKMKEKGDIPEGYSVSREKKERFSLILESASTNQTSMYLCASSVTRAYEQYFGPGTRLTVT.

The chain has TRBV29-1 and TRBJ2-7, with D possibly matching TRBD2 (7 bases). In germline, CDR1 is SQVTM, CDR2 ANQGSEA. The CDR3 is made up of 14 amino acids. V was cut by 4 bases and J by 2 bases, with 15 bases left in between. This chain's CDR3 is CSVGGGAVTYEQYF. The CDR3 DNA follows: TGCAGCGTTGGTGGGGGGGCGGTGACCTACGAGCAGTACTTC.

The chain uses TRBV27 and TRBJ2-1; 9 bases are a match to TRBD2. The CDR3 consists of 16 residues. The J segment lost 7 bases and the V segment lost 2 bases, leaving 9 bases of the junction unmatched. Per germline, CDR1 MNHEY and CDR2 SMNVEV (reference sequence). The CDR3 is CASSLRLAGAHNEQFF. The CDR3 DNA reads as TGTGCCAGCAGTTTACGATTAGCGGGAGCGCATAATGAGCAGTTCTTC.

This chain uses TRBV14 with TRBJ1-2; 9 bases are a match to TRBD1. The CDR3 consists of 19 residues. Unmatched junction bases numbered 15, after V lost 2 bases and J lost 2 bases. CDR1 and CDR2 from the germline V gene are SGHDN and FVKESK. CDR3 residues: CASSQTTGTGSILNYGYTF. CDR3 in DNA: TGTGCCAGCAGCCAAACCACCGGGACAGGGTCTATCTTAAACTATGGCTACACCTTC.

J is TRBJ2-3 and V is TRBV2, with D possibly being TRBD2 (5 bases). V dropped 2 bases and J dropped 0 bases, with 9 bases sitting between them. This CDR3 has 15 amino acids. Germline CDR1 and CDR2: SNHLY and FYNNEI. CDR3 nucleotides: TGTGCCAGCAGTGAACTCGCGGGCAGCACAGATACGCAGTATTTT. Amino acids: CASSELAGSTDTQYF.

This sequence joins TRBV19 and TRBJ1-3; D is possibly TRBD1 (6 bases). Germline assignment: CDR1 LNHDA and CDR2 SQIVND (reference sequence). This CDR3 region has 16 residues. The V gene lost 5 bases and the J gene lost 0 bases, with 14 bases spanning the gap. The CDR3 reads CASSQTGILSGNTIYF. The CDR3, as DNA: TGTGCCAGTAGTCAAACAGGGATCCTCTCTGGAAACACCATATATTTT. Complete variable domain (other parts from reference TRBV19 and TRBJ1-3): DGGITQSPKYLFRKEGQNVTLSCEQNLNHDAMYWYRQDPGQGLRLIYYSQIVNDFQKGDIAEGYSVSREKKESFPLTVTSAQKNPTAFYLCASSQTGILSGNTIYFGEGSWLTVV.

The chain has TRBV15 and TRBJ2-7, with 8 nucleotides matching TRBD2. This CDR3 spans 14 amino acids. The V segment lost 1 base and the J segment 3 bases; nucleotides outside the gene matches: 2. The germline gives CDR1 LNHNV, CDR2 YYDKDF (reference sequence). CDR3 nucleotide sequence: TGTGCCACCAGCAGAGGACTAGCGAACTACGAGCAGTACTTC. Encoded protein: CATSRGLANYEQYF.

This clone was counted a single time. Other DNA sequences from this sample encode an identical CDR3 as well. The chain has TRBV28 and TRBJ1-4, with TRBD1 matching over 8 bases. CDR3 length: 14 residues. With 4 bases clipped from V and 8 bases from J, the junction kept 6 bases outside the gene matches. The germline CDR1 and CDR2 sequences are MDHEN and SYDVKM. The CDR3 sequence: CASSSGQGGEKLFF. The DNA of the CDR3 is TGTGCCAGCAGTTCCGGACAGGGCGGCGAAAAACTGTTTTTT.

This chain uses TRBV2 with TRBJ1-5; 7 positions agree with TRBD1. Germline V gene data show CDR1 as SNHLY and CDR2 as FYNNEI. V shed 1 base and J 0 bases; nucleotides not matched to a gene: 6. The CDR3 length is 17 residues. This CDR3 is CASSEDRDSHSNQPQHF. CDR3 sequence (DNA): TGTGCCAGCAGTGAAGACCGGGACAGCCATAGCAATCAGCCCCAGCATTTT.

The chain uses TRBV18 and TRBJ1-4; 9 nucleotides agree with TRBD1. CDR3 size: 16 residues. Germline V gives CDR1 KGHSH, CDR2 LQKENI. The V gene end was trimmed by 3 bases and the J gene end by 8 bases; junction bases not matched to a gene: 10. The CDR3 region is CASSPLQGAPGEKLFF. CDR3 nucleotides: TGTGCCAGCTCACCCCTACAGGGGGCGCCGGGCGAAAAACTGTTTTTT.

The chain employs TRBV18 and TRBJ2-7, with 13 nucleotides matching TRBD2. The CDR3 totals 15 residues. J gave up 3 bases and V 4 bases, and 3 bases lay outside the gene matches. Germline CDR1 KGHSH, CDR2 LQKENI. The CDR3 sequence is CASSLGTSGNYEQYF. The CDR3 nucleotides read TGTGCCAGCTCACTAGGGACTAGCGGGAACTACGAGCAGTACTTC.

The V gene is TRBV12-3 or TRBV12-4, the J gene TRBJ2-7, with TRBD2 identical over 9 bases. This CDR3 spans 13 amino acids. V lost 7 bases to trimming and J lost 0 bases; unmatched junction nucleotides: 1. CDR3 in DNA: TGTGCCAGCAATAGCGGGAGCTCCTACGAGCAGTACTTC. Translation: CASNSGSSYEQYF.

The chain links TRBV28 to TRBJ1-1; 7 bases agree with TRBD1. CDR1 MDHEN and CDR2 SYDVKM come from the germline V gene. V lost 7 bases to trimming and J lost 4 bases; unmatched junction nucleotides: 9. This CDR3 comprises 14 residues. The CDR3 DNA reads TGTGCCAGCACTCCCCAGGGGGGAATCACTGAAGCTTTCTTT. Amino acids: CASTPQGGITEAFF.

The CDR3 protein is CASRQLTSGKVNEQFF. The CDR3 nucleotides read TGTGCCAGCAGACAGTTGACTAGCGGGAAAGTTAATGAGCAGTTCTTC. The chain combines TRBV27 with TRBJ2-1; 11 bases line up with TRBD2. The ends lost 6 bases at V and 7 bases at J; junction bases unmatched: 11. Germline CDR1 MNHEY, CDR2 SMNVEV (reference sequence). This CDR3 is built from 16 residues.

The rearrangement links TRBV5-1 to TRBJ2-3, with D perhaps matching TRBD2 (6 bases). Germline V gene lookup returns CDR1 SGHRS and CDR2 YFSETQ. V lost 4 bases, J lost 4 bases, and 19 bases lay in between. CDR3 size: 16 residues. The CDR3 nucleotides read TGCGCCAGCAGCGGGGGGACCCAGGCGGGCGCAGATACGCAGTATTTT. This codes for CASSGGTQAGADTQYF.

This chain connects TRBV19 to TRBJ2-3, with 10 positions matching TRBD2. The CDR3 runs 15 residues. CDR1 is LNHDA and CDR2 is SQIVND in the germline V gene (reference sequence). After removal of 5 bases from V and 5 bases from J, the junction contained 7 bases not matched to a gene. The chain's CDR3 is CASSWSSGSIDTQYF. Here the CDR3 DNA reads TGTGCCAGTAGTTGGTCTAGCGGGAGTATAGATACGCAGTATTTT.

The chain uses TRBV3-1 (or the pseudogene TRBV3-2) and TRBJ2-5; D unclear. This CDR3 region has 15 residues. The germline CDR1 and CDR2 sequences are LGHDT and YNNKEL (reference sequence). V lost 4 bases, J lost 6 bases, and 18 bases lay in between. The CDR3 sequence: CASSPSGSLSQTQYF. Written as DNA, the CDR3 is TGTGCCAGCAGCCCCTCGGGTAGCCTTTCCCAGACCCAGTACTTC.

J is TRBJ1-4 and V is TRBV19; TRBD1 matches 9 bases. With 4 bases clipped from V and 5 bases from J, the junction kept 5 bases outside the gene matches. There are 15 residues in the CDR3. The V gene's germline CDR1 is LNHDA and CDR2 SQIVND (reference sequence). The CDR3 protein is CASSRGQGENEKLFF. CDR3 nucleotides: TGTGCCAGTAGTAGGGGACAGGGCGAAAATGAAAAACTGTTTTTT.

The rearrangement joins TRBV28 to TRBJ1-6; maybe TRBD1 (5 bases). Trimming took off 8 bases at V and 7 bases at J, with 12 bases between the two ends. This CDR3 is built from 13 residues. Germline assignment: CDR1 MDHEN and CDR2 SYDVKM. CDR3 amino acids: CASVAGINSPLHF. DNA for the CDR3: TGTGCCAGCGTGGCAGGGATCAATTCACCCCTCCACTTT.